These 17 T cell receptor beta chains share one sample of origin, sequenced in a study of blood T cell repertoires in COVID-19. Method: immunoSEQ multiplex PCR; TCRdb's copy keeps in-frame clones and lacks some. In the table there are over 200,000 clones, around four fifths of which are singletons. Sequenced sample: peripheral blood. The receptors derive from a woman in her forties or fifties with acute or convalescent COVID-19.

This clone was observed a handful of times. V gene TRBV28 combines with J gene TRBJ1-2; 9 nucleotides line up with TRBD1. Trimming cost V 0 bases and J 11 bases; bases outside gene matches: 4. Germline CDR1 and CDR2: MDHEN and SYDVKM. The length of the CDR3 is 13 residues. CDR3 amino acids: CASSLWGQGGYTF. Written as DNA, the CDR3 is TGTGCCAGCAGTTTATGGGGACAGGGAGGGTACACCTTC.

The chain joins TRBV29-1 to TRBJ2-1; TRBD2 aligns across 8 bases. J gave up 4 bases and V 1 base, and 0 bases lay outside the gene matches. Germline V gives CDR1 SQVTM, CDR2 ANQGSEA. The CDR3 runs 13 residues. The CDR3 sequence is CSVEGLAYNEQFF. DNA for the CDR3: TGCAGCGTTGAAGGACTAGCGTACAATGAGCAGTTCTTC.

The chain combines TRBV19 with TRBJ2-3; possibly TRBD2 for D (5 bases). The germline V gene has CDR1 LNHDA and CDR2 SQIVND (reference sequence). Trimming took off 1 base at V and 2 bases at J, with 10 bases between the two ends. The CDR3 is 15 amino acids. The CDR3: CASSIGLTFTDTQYF. The CDR3 DNA sequence: TGTGCCAGTAGTATAGGACTAACCTTCACAGATACGCAGTATTTT.

In nucleotides, the CDR3 is TGTGCCAGCAGAATGGACTACCCCAGCTCCTACAATGAGCAGTTCTTC. This gives the protein CASRMDYPSSYNEQFF. V gene TRBV2 combines with J gene TRBJ2-1; D perhaps matches TRBD2 (6 bases). The CDR3 totals 16 residues. V shed 6 bases and J shed 0 bases, with 15 bases lying between them. The germline gives CDR1 SNHLY, CDR2 FYNNEI.

The CDR3 nucleotides are TGTGCCAGCTCAGACAGGCGCGGAGATAATGAAAAACTGTTTTTT. It is translated as CASSDRRGDNEKLFF. V gene TRBV18 combines with J gene TRBJ1-4; a weak D match, TRBD1 (6 bases). This CDR3 comprises 15 residues. V was cut by 5 bases and J by 4 bases, with 14 bases left in between. Per the germline V gene, CDR1 is KGHSH and CDR2 is LQKENI.

This CDR3 is CASSYWNRGHYGYTF. CDR3 coding DNA: TGTGCCAGCAGTTACTGGAACAGGGGGCACTATGGCTACACCTTC. This sequence joins TRBV6-2 or TRBV6-3 and TRBJ1-2; TRBD1 aligns across 9 bases. The CDR3 length is 15 residues. From germline, CDR1 is MNHEY and CDR2 SVGEGT. V trimming: 1 base; J trimming: 3 bases; junction bases outside the gene matches: 3.

The chain combines TRBV3-1 (or the pseudogene TRBV3-2) with TRBJ2-3; 9 bases are shared with TRBD2. The J segment lost 3 bases and the V segment lost 1 base, leaving 8 bases of the junction unmatched. This CDR3 has 17 amino acids. CDR1 LGHDT and CDR2 YNNKEL come from the germline V gene (reference sequence). This CDR3 is CASSQGPGTSPTDTQYF. The CDR3 DNA reads as TGTGCCAGCAGCCAAGGTCCCGGGACTAGCCCGACAGATACGCAGTATTTT.

This clone showed up just once. The chain joins TRBV18 to TRBJ1-1; TRBD1 matches at 7 bases. V was clipped by 7 bases and J by 3 bases; unmatched bases: 5. The CDR3 covers 13 residues. CDR1 and CDR2 (germline): KGHSH, LQKENI. CDR3 in amino acids: CASLRQGDTEAFF. CDR3 DNA sequence: TGTGCCAGCTTAAGACAGGGAGACACTGAAGCTTTCTTT.

The rearrangement uses TRBV11-2 and TRBJ2-5; D is uncertain. Between the trimmed V and J ends, which lost 3 bases and 4 bases, there was a span of 3 bases. The CDR3 covers 11 residues. CDR1 and CDR2 from the germline V gene are SGHAT and FQNNGV. CDR3 sequence reads: CASSFRETQYF. DNA of the CDR3: TGTGCCAGCAGCTTTCGAGAGACCCAGTACTTC.

The chain carries TRBV9 and TRBJ1-6; the D gene is possibly TRBD1 (6 bases). Trimming removed 3 bases at V and 5 bases at J, with 9 bases between. Germline CDR1 SGDLS, CDR2 YYNGEE. The CDR3 sequence is 14 residues long. The CDR3: CASSAGGNNSPLHF. CDR3 DNA: TGTGCCAGCAGCGCTGGGGGCAATAATTCACCCCTCCACTTT.

This chain connects TRBV5-1 to TRBJ2-7; weak D call: TRBD1 (8 bases). This CDR3 has 14 amino acids. V lost 4 bases and J lost 5, with 16 bases in between. The germline CDR1 and CDR2 sequences are SGHRS and YFSETQ. This CDR3 reads CASSAYRGGDEQYF. Here the CDR3 DNA reads TGCGCCAGCAGCGCTTACAGGGGGGGCGACGAGCAGTACTTC.

The chain employs TRBV27 and TRBJ1-1; TRBD1 is a possible D gene (5 bases). Between the trimmed V and J ends, which lost 6 bases and 4 bases, there was a span of 6 bases. CDR1 MNHEY and CDR2 SMNVEV come from the germline V gene (reference sequence). The CDR3 extends over 11 amino acids. The CDR3 loop reads CASRRGTEAFF. The CDR3 coding sequence is TGTGCCAGCAGAAGGGGCACTGAAGCTTTCTTT.

A single count supports this clone. This rearrangement joins TRBV11-2 to TRBJ2-7; 8 positions match TRBD2. Unmatched junction bases numbered 8, after V lost 3 bases and J lost 7 bases. The germline V gene has CDR1 SGHAT and CDR2 FQNNGV. The CDR3 loop spans 14 amino acids. CDR3 region: CASSLTSAREEQYF. CDR3 nucleotides: TGTGCCAGCAGCTTGACTAGCGCCCGCGAGGAGCAGTACTTC.

In this sample, this clone turned up many times. The chain couples TRBV5-8 to TRBJ2-7; D gene unclear. The V gene lost 3 bases and the J gene lost 0 bases, with 16 bases spanning the gap. This CDR3 is built from 16 residues. Germline CDR1 SGHTS, CDR2 YDEGEE. This CDR3 reads CASSSRPSVHSYEQYF. DNA of the CDR3: TGTGCCAGCAGCTCACGACCCAGCGTACACTCCTACGAGCAGTACTTC.

This clone was picked up one time. CDR3 coding DNA: TGCGCCAGCAGCTTGGGCGGTTTCTATAATTCACCCCTCCACTTT. Translation gives CASSLGGFYNSPLHF. This chain connects TRBV5-1 to TRBJ1-6, with D unresolved. Trimming cost V 0 bases and J 3 bases, with 7 bases left between them. The CDR3 has 15 amino acids. CDR1 and CDR2 from the germline V gene are SGHRS and YFSETQ.

This rearrangement joins TRBV15 to TRBJ2-3, with 10 bases identical to TRBD2. V trimming: 4 bases; J trimming: 6 bases; junction bases outside the gene matches: 13. Germline V lookup: CDR1 LNHNV, CDR2 YYDKDF (reference sequence). The CDR3 has 17 amino acids. The CDR3 region is CATSTDKGLAGVDTQYF. The CDR3 DNA sequence: TGTGCCACCAGCACCGACAAGGGGCTAGCGGGAGTGGATACGCAGTATTTT.

V usage is TRBV5-1 and J usage is TRBJ2-7; D may be TRBD1 (5 bases). Germline CDR1 and CDR2: SGHRS and YFSETQ. Trimming cost V 4 bases and J 5 bases, with 13 bases left between them. The CDR3 is made up of 13 amino acids. CDR3 DNA: TGCGCCAGCAGCCTGGAAGGGGCCCACGAGCAGTACTTC. Protein product: CASSLEGAHEQYF.